This T cell receptor beta chain was recorded in a study of blood T cell repertoires in COVID-19. V was clipped by 0 bases and J by 5 bases; unmatched bases: 4. The CDR3 spans 15 residues. Looked up from germline, CDR1 is LGHDT and CDR2 is YNNKEL (reference sequence). Generated by immunoSEQ multiplex PCR, the TCRdb table keeps only in-frame clones and is missing some. The data show approximately 250,000 clones, with approximately 85% seen just once and 5.1% held by the top ten. The source of this sequence is a man aged 50-60 years with COVID-19, enrolled during active disease. Input material: peripheral blood. V is TRBV3-1 (or the pseudogene TRBV3-2) and J is TRBJ1-2, with 9 bases that match TRBD1. Written as DNA, the CDR3 is TGTGCCAGCAGCCAAGATCGAGGACAGGGGTATGGCTACACCTTC. This codes for CASSQDRGQGYGYTF.